The 26 T cell receptor beta chains below come from one sample, sequenced in a study of identical twins (dated by TCRdb to about 2016). The library was generated by 5' RACE. Reads for this sample came from an Illumina HiSeq 2000. TCRdb passed the public sequencing reads through fastp at Q25 and MiXCR, retaining productive beta sequences. Rows are unified per CDR3 protein, each entry keeping the most common DNA and genes. Within this sample are 540,000 or so distinct CDR3 sequences, with about a fifth of them counted one time only. 0.48% of the sample is in the top ten clones. In addition, the sample was reused for a study of yellow fever vaccine responses in identical twins.

Material for sequencing was CD4+ T cells sorted from blood. The receptors were gathered from a woman aged 18-29 years in good health.

This clonotype was seen more than once but under ten times. The chain combines TRBV29-1 with TRBJ2-7; no firm D call. There are 12 residues in the CDR3. V gave up 1 base and J gave up 4 bases, with 8 bases separating them. The germline V gene encodes CDR1 SQVTM and CDR2 ANQGSEA. CDR3 coding DNA: TGCAGCGTTGAAGGGGTGGGATACGAGCAGTACTTC. It encodes CSVEGVGYEQYF.

This clonotype was recorded at least ten times. The CDR3 DNA follows: TGTGCCAGCAGCCCGGACCGATATAATTCACCCCTCCACTTT. Translating it yields CASSPDRYNSPLHF. This chain connects TRBV12-3 or TRBV12-4 to TRBJ1-6, with D uncertain. The CDR3 is 14 residues long. The germline V and J ends were trimmed by 6 bases and 4 bases, with 10 bases remaining between them.

A few counts support this clonotype. CDR3 sequence reads: CSASGGAMTDTQYF. The CDR3 bases are TGCAGTGCTAGCGGGGGGGCCATGACAGATACGCAGTATTTT. The rearrangement joins TRBV20-1 to TRBJ2-3, with TRBD2 matching over 8 bases. CDR3 length: 14 residues. With V trimmed by 3 bases and J by 3 bases, 5 bases remained unmatched. Germline loops: CDR1 DFQATT, CDR2 SNEGSKA (reference sequence).

The rearrangement links TRBV6-1 to TRBJ2-5; D call uncertain. Germline V gene sequence: CDR1 MNHNS, CDR2 SASEGT. Trimming pared 6 bases from V and 5 bases from J, leaving 16 bases between. This CDR3 has 14 residues. The CDR3: CASRSKLRRETQYF. CDR3 sequence (DNA): TGTGCCAGCAGATCCAAACTAAGGCGGGAGACCCAGTACTTC.

In its sample, this clonotype was seen once. The chain uses TRBV2 and TRBJ2-1, with TRBD2 as a possible D gene (5 bases). Deletions cut 4 bases from V and 8 bases from J, with 18 bases between. Germline loops: CDR1 SNHLY, CDR2 FYNNEI. The CDR3 covers 15 residues. Here the CDR3 DNA reads TGTGCCAGCAGTGGGGCGGACTCGGCTAGGGATGAGCAGTTCTTC. Translated, it gives CASSGADSARDEQFF.

V is TRBV2 and J is TRBJ2-3; 9 bases align to TRBD1. The CDR3 runs to 17 residues. Looked up from germline, CDR1 is SNHLY and CDR2 is FYNNEI. The junction had 8 bases not matched to a gene; V was cut back by 4 bases and J by 0 bases. DNA for the CDR3: TGTGCCAGCAGTGCGGGACAGGGTATCCCTAGCACAGATACGCAGTATTTT. It codes for CASSAGQGIPSTDTQYF.

The CDR3 nucleotides read TGTGCCAGCAGCCAAGAGTTGACAGGGGCCAAAAACATTCAGTACTTC. Protein product: CASSQELTGAKNIQYF. This sequence joins TRBV4-2 and TRBJ2-4; 7 positions agree with TRBD1. The CDR3 extends over 16 amino acids. The V and J ends lost 0 bases and 1 base, in that order; junction bases with no gene match: 3. The germline gives CDR1 LGHNA, CDR2 YNFKEQ.

The rearrangement uses TRBV7-3 and TRBJ2-3; TRBD2 aligns across 12 bases. The CDR3 consists of 18 residues. Germline V CDR1 and CDR2: SGHTA, FQGTGA. Trimming at V came to 1 base and at J to 0 bases, leaving 5 bases not matched to a gene. The CDR3 here is CASSLIGLAGLSTDTQYF. CDR3 in DNA: TGTGCCAGCAGCTTAATTGGACTAGCGGGATTAAGCACAGATACGCAGTATTTT.

This clonotype was observed many times. The gene calls are TRBV12-3 or TRBV12-4 and TRBJ2-1, with 9 bases aligning to TRBD2. The trim removed 6 bases at V and 5 bases at J, leaving 5 bases unmatched. This CDR3 is 14 amino acids long. This CDR3 reads CASSRTSAHNEQFF. In nucleotides, the CDR3 is TGTGCCAGCAGCCGGACTAGCGCGCACAATGAGCAGTTCTTC.

The chain combines TRBV20-1 with TRBJ1-3; TRBD1 agrees at 7 bases. The CDR3 is made up of 13 amino acids. V lost 4 bases and J lost 2; bases outside the gene matches: 2. Germline CDR1 and CDR2: DFQATT and SNEGSKA (reference sequence). CDR3 in amino acids: CSATTGAGNTIYF. CDR3 coding DNA: TGCAGTGCTACCACAGGGGCTGGAAACACCATATATTTT.

The chain joins TRBV20-1 to TRBJ2-5; D unresolved. The length of the CDR3 is 11 residues. Germline CDR1 is DFQATT and CDR2 is SNEGSKA (reference sequence). The V and J ends lost 5 bases and 1 base respectively, with 5 bases between them. In DNA form, the CDR3 reads TGCAGTGCTGCGATCCAAGAGACCCAGTACTTC. This translates into CSAAIQETQYF.

V is TRBV3-1 and J is TRBJ1-1; D might be TRBD1 (5 bases). This CDR3 comprises 14 residues. Trimming shortened V by 3 bases and J by 0 bases, and 8 bases separated the two germline ends. Germline V CDR1 and CDR2: LGHDT, YNNKEL (reference sequence). This CDR3 reads CASSHGTMNTEAFF. For the CDR3, the DNA is TGTGCCAGCAGCCATGGGACCATGAACACTGAAGCTTTCTTT.

The rearrangement links TRBV25-1 to TRBJ1-1; maybe TRBD1 (6 bases). The CDR3 extends over 13 amino acids. The germline CDR1 and CDR2 sequences are MGHDK and SYGVNS. Trimming took off 8 bases at V and 4 bases at J, with 14 bases between the two ends. DNA of the CDR3: TGTGCCAGCCGGGTAGGAGGGGGCACTGAAGCTTTCTTT. Its protein is CASRVGGGTEAFF.

This rearrangement joins TRBV19 to TRBJ2-1, with D perhaps TRBD1 (6 bases). With 4 bases removed from V and 6 bases from J, the gap between germline ends came to 10 bases. Looked up from germline, CDR1 is LNHDA and CDR2 is SQIVND (reference sequence). The CDR3 loop spans 13 amino acids. DNA for the CDR3: TGTGCCAGTAGTAACATACAGGGCAATGAGCAGTTCTTC. It translates to CASSNIQGNEQFF.

The table lists this clonotype with many counts. The CDR3 protein is CASSDREVGNQPQHF. DNA for the CDR3: TGTGCCAGCAGCGACAGGGAAGTGGGCAATCAGCCCCAGCATTTT. The chain couples TRBV12-3 or TRBV12-4 to TRBJ1-5; 7 nucleotides line up with TRBD1. CDR3 length: 15 amino acids. V was pared by 6 bases and J by 2 bases, with 7 bases of the junction left unmatched.

CDR3 nucleotides: TGCAGTGCTAGAGATCGGTTCTATGGCTACACCTTC. Its translation: CSARDRFYGYTF. This chain connects TRBV20-1 to TRBJ1-2; D remains unclear. Germline values: CDR1 DFQATT, CDR2 SNEGSKA (reference sequence). The CDR3 has 12 residues. V was shortened by 0 bases and J by 4 bases, with 6 bases between the two germline ends.

The rearrangement links TRBV5-1 to TRBJ2-3; the match to TRBD1 covers 11 bases. Germline V gives CDR1 SGHRS, CDR2 YFSETQ. The CDR3 is 17 amino acids. The V segment lost 2 bases and the J segment 5 bases; nucleotides outside the gene matches: 10. For the CDR3, the DNA is TGCGCCAGCAGCTTCAGGACAGGGGGCAGTTTAAAAGATACGCAGTATTTT. This codes for CASSFRTGGSLKDTQYF.

Many counts were recorded for this clonotype. At one end, the junction sequence differs from germline, possibly due to a read error. The chain joins TRBV28 to TRBJ1-3; the D is unclear. The germline gives CDR1 MDHEN, CDR2 SYDVKM. CDR3 size: 12 residues. The CDR3 bases are TGTGCCAGCAGCTTATCTGGAAACACCATATATTTT. It codes for CASSLSGNTIYF.

This clonotype showed up just a few times. This rearrangement joins TRBV15 to TRBJ2-3, with D possibly being TRBD2 (6 bases). The CDR3 covers 14 residues. Germline CDR1 and CDR2: LNHNV and YYDKDF (reference sequence). The V end was cut by 3 bases, the J end by 4 bases, with 11 bases between. The CDR3 DNA sequence: TGTGCCACCAGCAGGGATGCTAGCGCAGATACGCAGTATTTT. Amino acids: CATSRDASADTQYF.

The chain joins TRBV10-2 to TRBJ2-5; 8 bases are a match to TRBD1. Germline CDR1 is WSHSY and CDR2 is SAAADI. Germline trimming cut 6 bases from V and 5 bases from J; bases unmatched to any gene: 8. CDR3 length: 14 amino acids. CDR3 nucleotides: TGCGCCAGCAGGGGGGACAGGCTGTCGGAGACCCAGTACTTC. Translating it yields CASRGDRLSETQYF.

The rearrangement joins TRBV7-6 to TRBJ2-1; D ambiguous. CDR1 is SGHVS, CDR2 FNYEAQ, per germline. V was pared by 1 base and J by 7 bases, with 11 bases between. The CDR3 sequence is 14 residues long. CDR3 nucleotide sequence: TGTGCCAGCAGCTTAGGGGGATTTGGGAATGAGCAGTTCTTC. Translation gives CASSLGGFGNEQFF.

In its sample, this clonotype was seen a few times. The chain has TRBV12-3 or TRBV12-4 and TRBJ2-7; D is undetermined. V was shortened by 6 bases and J by 0 bases, with 15 bases between the two germline ends. The CDR3 runs to 15 residues. The CDR3 nucleotides read TGTGCCAGCAGGACGCAATCCGGGCCCTCCTACGAGCAGTACGTC. It yields the protein CASRTQSGPSYEQYV.

Many counts were recorded for this clonotype. The chain employs TRBV12-3 or TRBV12-4 and TRBJ2-1; 9 bases line up with TRBD2. The CDR3 covers 13 residues. Germline trimming cut 1 base from V and 11 bases from J; bases unmatched to any gene: 3. CDR3: CASSLDSGSQQFF. CDR3 DNA: TGTGCCAGCAGTTTAGATAGCGGGAGTCAGCAGTTCTTC.

As DNA, the CDR3 is TGCGCCAGCAGCTCGACACCGAATCTGAACACTGAAGCTTTCTTT. This sequence encodes CASSSTPNLNTEAFF. The chain is built from TRBV5-1 and TRBJ1-1; D gene unclear. Germline V gene lookup returns CDR1 SGHRS and CDR2 YFSETQ. The CDR3 has 15 amino acids. Trimming pared 3 bases from V and 0 bases from J, leaving 12 bases between.

CDR3 nucleotide sequence: TGCGCCAGCAGCCAACTGGACAAAAGACCGGGACTAGCCCTTACGAATACGCAGTATTTT. Amino acids: CASSQLDKRPGLALTNTQYF. V gene TRBV4-1 combines with J gene TRBJ2-3, with 9 bases fitting TRBD2. Germline CDR1 reads MGHRA; CDR2 reads YSYEKL. The CDR3 has 20 residues. Losses at the gene ends were 2 bases for V and 7 bases for J; bases not matched to a gene: 22.

V is TRBV20-1 and J is TRBJ2-7; 9 nucleotides match TRBD2. After removal of 5 bases from V and 2 bases from J, the junction contained 16 bases not matched to a gene. CDR1 and CDR2 (germline): DFQATT, SNEGSKA (reference sequence). CDR3 length equals 17 residues. Written as DNA, the CDR3 is TGCAGTGCTTCTAAACCCGGTAGCGGGAGTCGGGCCTACGAGCAGTACTTC. This gives the protein CSASKPGSGSRAYEQYF.